These 16 T cell receptor beta chains were sequenced from one sample in a study of CD8+ T cells in alopecia areata. The authors extracted RNA and reverse transcribed it into cDNA as the sequencing template. Generated by immunoSEQ multiplex PCR, the TCRdb table keeps only in-frame clones and is missing some. The table shows roughly 140,000 clones, with around two thirds occurring only once. The sample was CD8+ T cells sorted from blood. These receptors all stem from a human donor in good health.

The CDR3 DNA reads TGTGCCAGCAGTTACGTCCCTAGCGGCTACGAGCAGTACTTC. It codes for CASSYVPSGYEQYF. The chain couples TRBV6-5 to TRBJ2-7; 7 nucleotides match TRBD2. The CDR3 consists of 14 residues. CDR1 and CDR2 (germline): MNHEY, SVGAGI. The V segment lost 2 bases and the J segment 3 bases; nucleotides outside the gene matches: 4.

CDR3 bases: TGCGCCAGCAGCCCGATGAGGGGCGGCTACACCTTC. Protein product: CASSPMRGGYTF. The chain couples TRBV5-1 to TRBJ1-2, with TRBD1 as a possible D gene (5 bases). Germline V gene lookup returns CDR1 SGHRS and CDR2 YFSETQ. The CDR3 is made up of 12 amino acids. Trimming stripped 4 bases from V and 8 bases from J, with 12 bases between.

The rearrangement joins TRBV29-1 to TRBJ2-3; D is ambiguous. The CDR3 has 10 residues. With 7 bases removed from V and 3 bases from J, the gap between germline ends came to 5 bases. Per germline, CDR1 SQVTM and CDR2 ANQGSEA. The CDR3 nucleotides are TGCAGCGCGGAGACAGATACGCAGTATTTT. Translating gives CSAETDTQYF.

V and J are TRBV23-1 and TRBJ2-7; the match to TRBD1 covers 9 bases. TRBV23-1 counts as an open reading frame of uncertain function. V was pared by 5 bases and J by 3 bases, with 5 bases of the junction left unmatched. The CDR3 has 14 amino acids. Here the CDR3 reads CASSRDRDYYEQYF. The CDR3 nucleotides are TGCGCCAGCAGTAGGGACAGGGACTACTACGAGCAGTACTTC.

This clone was detected a few times. V and J are TRBV2 and TRBJ2-2; D call uncertain. This CDR3 comprises 12 residues. Trimming shortened V by 4 bases and J by 4 bases, and 4 bases separated the two germline ends. Looked up from germline, CDR1 is SNHLY and CDR2 is FYNNEI. CDR3 loop: CASSAPTGELFF. As DNA, the CDR3 is TGTGCCAGCAGTGCCCCCACCGGGGAGCTGTTTTTT.

The chain uses TRBV12-5 and TRBJ2-2; TRBD1 is a possible D gene (5 bases). CDR1 LGHNT and CDR2 FRNRAP come from the germline V gene. Trimming left V 8 bases short and J 8 bases short, with 15 bases between. This CDR3 has 13 amino acids. The CDR3 sequence is CASLSLGPGELFF. As DNA, the CDR3 is TGTGCTAGTCTATCTTTGGGGCCGGGGGAGCTGTTTTTT.

Within the sample, this clone is medium-sized. This sequence joins TRBV7-9 and TRBJ1-1; no clear D gene. From germline, CDR1 is SEHNR and CDR2 FQNEAQ (reference sequence). The V and J ends lost 3 bases and 6 bases respectively, with 14 bases between them. The CDR3 totals 14 residues. The CDR3 here is CASSFGPLVAEAFF. The CDR3 nucleotides are TGTGCCAGCAGCTTCGGGCCCTTGGTGGCTGAAGCTTTCTTT.

The chain joins TRBV23-1 to TRBJ2-4; TRBD1 is a possible D gene (5 bases). TRBV23-1 is recorded as an ORF, its role being uncertain. This CDR3 has 17 amino acids. The V end was cut by 8 bases, the J end by 0 bases, with 20 bases between. CDR3 protein: CASVDLRRGLAKNIQYF. The CDR3, as DNA: TGCGCCAGCGTCGATCTTCGAAGGGGTTTAGCCAAAAACATTCAGTACTTC.

The chain recombines TRBV29-1 with TRBJ2-7; possible D gene TRBD1, 5 bases. This CDR3 has 12 residues. The germline gives CDR1 SQVTM, CDR2 ANQGSEA. V was trimmed by 4 bases and J by 5 bases, leaving 12 bases between them. CDR3 region: CSVGTLGDEQYF. CDR3 DNA: TGCAGCGTTGGGACATTAGGAGACGAGCAGTACTTC.

The J gene is TRBJ2-7, the V gene TRBV4-1, with TRBD2 matching over 8 bases. J was trimmed by 3 bases and V by 2 bases; bases with no gene match: 15. Germline CDR1 MGHRA, CDR2 YSYEKL. The CDR3 has 18 amino acids. The CDR3 is CASSQSWRREERDYEQYF. The CDR3 DNA follows: TGCGCCAGCAGCCAATCGTGGCGGCGGGAGGAAAGGGACTACGAGCAGTACTTC.

The V call is TRBV11-2, the J call TRBJ2-5, with D unclear. The V gene's germline CDR1 is SGHAT and CDR2 FQNNGV. The CDR3 is 15 residues long. The V end lost 4 bases, the J end lost 2 bases, and 14 bases lay between the germline ends. The DNA of the CDR3 is TGTGCCAGCAGCTCATCCTCAGGCATACAAGAGACCCAGTACTTC. Translated: CASSSSSGIQETQYF.

This sequence joins TRBV29-1 and TRBJ2-1; 7 nucleotides match TRBD1. The CDR3 totals 12 residues. Germline CDR1 SQVTM, CDR2 ANQGSEA. Trimming removed 8 bases from V and 8 bases from J; junction bases left unmatched: 9. Written as DNA, the CDR3 is TGCAGCACCTGGACAGGCCAAGATGAGCAGTTCTTC. It specifies CSTWTGQDEQFF.

This clone was counted only a few times. The rearrangement uses TRBV4-1 and TRBJ2-5; TRBD2 matches 7 bases. V shed 3 bases, J shed 3 bases, and the junction held 7 bases outside the gene matches. The CDR3 extends over 15 amino acids. The germline V gene encodes CDR1 MGHRA and CDR2 YSYEKL. The CDR3 here is CASSQVVGGEETQYF. The CDR3 DNA sequence: TGCGCCAGCAGCCAGGTTGTGGGAGGGGAAGAGACCCAGTACTTC.

V and J are TRBV28 and TRBJ2-3, with D perhaps TRBD2 (6 bases). V was trimmed by 3 bases and J by 2 bases, leaving 12 bases between them. The germline V gene has CDR1 MDHEN and CDR2 SYDVKM. The CDR3 has 15 amino acids. The CDR3 region has the DNA TGTGCCAGCAGTTTCAAGTGGACTAACACAGATACGCAGTATTTT. Amino acids: CASSFKWTNTDTQYF.

V gene TRBV9 combines with J gene TRBJ2-2; perhaps TRBD1 as D (6 bases). Germline V CDR1 and CDR2: SGDLS, YYNGEE. V lost 3 bases and J 13 bases, leaving 10 bases between the germline ends. The CDR3 spans 11 residues. CDR3 in amino acids: CASSDTGLLFF. DNA for the CDR3: TGTGCCAGCAGCGACACAGGGTTGCTGTTTTTT.

The sample holds a few counts of this clone. This chain uses TRBV2 with TRBJ2-6, with D unclear. Germline assignment: CDR1 SNHLY and CDR2 FYNNEI. With 9 bases removed from V and 0 bases from J, the gap between germline ends came to 6 bases. CDR3 size: 13 residues. CDR3 loop: CASQDSGANVLTF. CDR3 sequence (DNA): TGTGCCAGTCAGGACTCTGGGGCCAACGTCCTGACTTTC.